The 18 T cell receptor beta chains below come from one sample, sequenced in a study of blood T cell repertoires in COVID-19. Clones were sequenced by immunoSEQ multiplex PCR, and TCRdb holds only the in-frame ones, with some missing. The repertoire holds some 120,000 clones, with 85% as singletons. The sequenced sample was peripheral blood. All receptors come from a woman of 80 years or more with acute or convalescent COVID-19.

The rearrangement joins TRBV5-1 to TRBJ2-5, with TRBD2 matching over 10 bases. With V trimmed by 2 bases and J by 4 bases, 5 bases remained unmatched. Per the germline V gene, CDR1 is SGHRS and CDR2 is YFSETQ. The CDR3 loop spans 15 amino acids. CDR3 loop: CASSLSGGGRETQYF. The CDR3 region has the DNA TGCGCCAGCAGCTTAAGCGGGGGGGGACGAGAGACCCAGTACTTC.

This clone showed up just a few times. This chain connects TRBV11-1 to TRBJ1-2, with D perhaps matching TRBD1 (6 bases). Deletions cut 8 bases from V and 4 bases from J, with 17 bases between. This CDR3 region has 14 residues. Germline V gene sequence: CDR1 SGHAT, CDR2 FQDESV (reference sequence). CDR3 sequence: CASAPRDMIYGYTF. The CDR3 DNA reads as TGTGCCAGCGCTCCCCGGGACATGATCTATGGCTACACCTTC.

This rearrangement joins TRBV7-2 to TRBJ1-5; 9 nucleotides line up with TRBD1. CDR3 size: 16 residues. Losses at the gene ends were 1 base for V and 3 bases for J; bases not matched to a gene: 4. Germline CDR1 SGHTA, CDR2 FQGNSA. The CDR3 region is CASSLDRGLVNQPQHF. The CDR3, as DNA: TGTGCCAGCAGCTTAGACAGGGGGCTCGTCAATCAGCCCCAGCATTTT.

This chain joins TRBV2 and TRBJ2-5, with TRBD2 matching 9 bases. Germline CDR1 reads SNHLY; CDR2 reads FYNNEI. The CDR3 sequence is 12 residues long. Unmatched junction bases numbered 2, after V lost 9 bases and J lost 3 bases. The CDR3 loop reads CARRGGEETQYF. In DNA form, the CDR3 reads TGTGCCAGGCGGGGGGGGGAAGAGACCCAGTACTTC. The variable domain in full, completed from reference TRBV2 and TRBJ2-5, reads EPEVTQTPSHQVTQMGQEVILRCVPISNHLYFYWYRQILGQKVEFLVSFYNNEISEKSEIFDDQFSVERPDGSNFTLKIRSTKLEDSAMYFCARRGGEETQYFGPGTRLLVL.

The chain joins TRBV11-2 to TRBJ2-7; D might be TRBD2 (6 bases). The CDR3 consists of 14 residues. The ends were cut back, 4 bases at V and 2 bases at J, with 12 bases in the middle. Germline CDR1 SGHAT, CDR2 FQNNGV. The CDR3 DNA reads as TGTGCCAGCAGCTCGGGACTTCAAACCTACGAGCAGTACGTC. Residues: CASSSGLQTYEQYV.

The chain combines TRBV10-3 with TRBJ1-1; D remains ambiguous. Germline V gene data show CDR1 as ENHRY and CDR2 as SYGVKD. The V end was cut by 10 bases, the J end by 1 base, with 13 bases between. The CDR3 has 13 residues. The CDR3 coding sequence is TGTGCCACCCTAAGGGAGGGGAACACTGAAGCTTTCTTT. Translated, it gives CATLREGNTEAFF.

The CDR3 region is CASSLGGGNSPLHF. CDR3 DNA sequence: TGTGCCAGCAGCCTCGGGGGTGGCAATTCACCCCTCCACTTT. The chain recombines TRBV5-8 with TRBJ1-6, with a weak D call TRBD1 (5 bases). Trimming pared 4 bases from V and 7 bases from J, leaving 12 bases between. The CDR3 loop spans 14 amino acids. Germline values: CDR1 SGHTS, CDR2 YDEGEE.

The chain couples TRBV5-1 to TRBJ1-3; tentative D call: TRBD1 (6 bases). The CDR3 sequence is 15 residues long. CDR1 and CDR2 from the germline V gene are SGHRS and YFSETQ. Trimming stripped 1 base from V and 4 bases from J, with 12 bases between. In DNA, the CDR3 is TGCGCCAGCAGCTTGCGGGGGGCGGACGGAAACACCATATATTTT. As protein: CASSLRGADGNTIYF.

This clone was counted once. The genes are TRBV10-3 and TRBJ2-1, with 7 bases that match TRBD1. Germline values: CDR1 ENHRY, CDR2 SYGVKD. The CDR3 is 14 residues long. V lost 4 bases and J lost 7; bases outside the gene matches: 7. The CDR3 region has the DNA TGTGCCATCAGTGGACAGGGAAATTGGAATGAGCAGTTCTTC. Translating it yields CAISGQGNWNEQFF.

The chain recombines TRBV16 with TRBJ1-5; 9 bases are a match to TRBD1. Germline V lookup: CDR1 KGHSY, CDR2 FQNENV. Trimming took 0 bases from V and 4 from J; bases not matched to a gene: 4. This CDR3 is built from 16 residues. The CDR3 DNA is TGTGCCAGCAGCCAATCAAGGGGGACAGGGAATCAGCCCCAGCATTTT. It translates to CASSQSRGTGNQPQHF.

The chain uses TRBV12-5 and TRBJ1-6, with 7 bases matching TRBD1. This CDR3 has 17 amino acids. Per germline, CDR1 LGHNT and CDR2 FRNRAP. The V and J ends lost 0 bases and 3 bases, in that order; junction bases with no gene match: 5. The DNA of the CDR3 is TGTGCTAGTGGTTTGGTACAGGGGAGGATCTATAATTCACCCCTCCACTTT. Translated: CASGLVQGRIYNSPLHF.

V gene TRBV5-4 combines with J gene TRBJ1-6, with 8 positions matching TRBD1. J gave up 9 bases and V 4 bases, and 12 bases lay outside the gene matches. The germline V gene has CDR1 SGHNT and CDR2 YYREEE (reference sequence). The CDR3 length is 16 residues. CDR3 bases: TGTGCCAGCAGCCGAGGACAGGGTCTAGGATTTTCACCCCTCCACTTT. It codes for CASSRGQGLGFSPLHF.

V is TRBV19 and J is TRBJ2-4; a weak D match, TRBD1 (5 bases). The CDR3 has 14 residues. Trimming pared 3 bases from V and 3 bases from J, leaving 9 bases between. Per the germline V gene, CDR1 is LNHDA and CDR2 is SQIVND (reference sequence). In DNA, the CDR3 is TGTGCCAGTAGTATGGGCAGGGTCAAAAACATTCAGTACTTC. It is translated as CASSMGRVKNIQYF.

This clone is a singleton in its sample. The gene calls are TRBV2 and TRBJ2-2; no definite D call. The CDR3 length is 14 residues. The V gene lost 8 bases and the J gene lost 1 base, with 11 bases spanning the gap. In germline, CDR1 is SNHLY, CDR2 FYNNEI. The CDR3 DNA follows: TGTGCCAGCCGCGGAATCCGGAACACCGGGGAGCTGTTTTTT. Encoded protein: CASRGIRNTGELFF.

CDR3 protein: CASNVAGGPQPQHF. CDR3 nucleotides: TGTGCCAGTAACGTGGCAGGGGGCCCTCAGCCCCAGCATTTT. The V call is TRBV19, the J call TRBJ1-5; TRBD1 matches at 8 bases. The V gene end was trimmed by 7 bases and the J gene end by 6 bases; junction bases not matched to a gene: 8. The CDR3 spans 14 residues. Germline V lookup: CDR1 LNHDA, CDR2 SQIVND (reference sequence).

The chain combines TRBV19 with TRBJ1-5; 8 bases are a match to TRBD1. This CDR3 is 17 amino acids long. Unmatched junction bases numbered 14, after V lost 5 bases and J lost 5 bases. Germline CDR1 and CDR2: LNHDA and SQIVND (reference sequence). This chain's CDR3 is CASSPGTGRGGDQPQHF. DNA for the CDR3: TGTGCCAGTAGTCCAGGGACAGGCCGAGGAGGCGATCAGCCCCAGCATTTT.

Here the CDR3 DNA reads TGTGCCAGCAGTCCTTCGACAGGGGCACAGTTCTTC. Protein product: CASSPSTGAQFF. The V gene is TRBV28, the J gene TRBJ2-1, with 8 bases fitting TRBD1. V dropped 5 bases and J dropped 13; count of bases not matched to a gene: 7. The CDR3 spans 12 residues. Per the germline V gene, CDR1 is MDHEN and CDR2 is SYDVKM.

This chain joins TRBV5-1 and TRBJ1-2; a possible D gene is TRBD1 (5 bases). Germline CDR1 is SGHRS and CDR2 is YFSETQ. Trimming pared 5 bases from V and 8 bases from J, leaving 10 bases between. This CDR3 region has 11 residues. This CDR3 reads CASREGVGYTF. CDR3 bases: TGCGCCAGCAGGGAAGGGGTAGGCTACACCTTC.